This TCR beta chain stems from a study of beta chain features in type 1 diabetes. Study findings and constraints: A potential PCR bias toward shorter templates would be equal in patient and control samples.

Every participating donor gave one draw, a heparinised blood sample averaging approximately 110 mL. A CD45RO/CCR7/CD25/CD127/CD95/CD27 panel sorted naive, central memory, regulatory and stem cell-like memory CD4+ cells. Expressed TCRB transcripts were sequenced, since all the RNA that had been isolated was reverse transcribed. Profiled with immunoSEQ multiplex PCR; TCRdb holds only in-frame clones, not every one. The sample has under 900,000 clones, under 20% seen once. Germline V gene data show CDR1 as SGHRS and CDR2 as YFSETQ. The V and J ends lost 0 bases and 4 bases, in that order; junction bases with no gene match: 3. This CDR3 comprises 15 residues. Comment on this clone: Its antigen remains unknown.

The chain combines TRBV5-1 with TRBJ2-3, with 9 bases lining up with TRBD1. The TCR was taken from a young woman in good health. Sequencing was done on a sample of naive CD4+ T cells from blood. CDR3 DNA: TGCGCCAGCAGCTTGGGACAGGGGGTGGCAGATACGCAGTATTTT. Protein sequence: CASSLGQGVADTQYF.